These 28 T cell receptor beta chains were sequenced from one sample in a study of T cells after yellow fever vaccination. TCRdb recomputed calls from the 5' RACE reads with MiXCR, one row per CDR3 protein. The repertoire consists of 200,000 to 250,000 distinct CDR3 sequences, with approximately 3% occurring once and the leading ten covering around 3%. Sequences were derived from CD4+ T cells sorted from PBMCs, sampled 10 days after the yellow fever booster vaccination. All receptors come from a man in his late teens or twenties who received the YFV17D yellow fever vaccine.

In this sample, this clonotype turned up a few times. The rearrangement joins TRBV7-2 to TRBJ1-5; D gene ambiguous. The CDR3 runs to 13 residues. CDR1 SGHTA and CDR2 FQGNSA come from the germline V gene. Trimming took 3 bases from V and 9 from J, leaving 12 bases between them. CDR3 amino acids: CASSFYESWPQHF. CDR3 nucleotide sequence: TGTGCCAGCAGCTTTTATGAATCATGGCCCCAGCATTTT.

This clonotype was seen ten or more times. V usage is TRBV5-1 and J usage is TRBJ2-3; 10 bases line up with TRBD2. CDR1 and CDR2 (germline): SGHRS, YFSETQ. The CDR3 has 17 residues. J was trimmed by 4 bases and V by 4 bases; bases with no gene match: 12. CDR3 loop: CASSPPGLAGAPDTQYF. The CDR3 coding sequence is TGCGCCAGCAGCCCGCCTGGTCTAGCGGGGGCCCCAGATACGCAGTATTTT.

A few counts support this clonotype. The genes are TRBV20-1 and TRBJ1-5; 7 nucleotides line up with TRBD1. V trimming: 5 bases; J trimming: 5 bases; junction bases outside the gene matches: 12. This CDR3 comprises 15 residues. The V gene's germline CDR1 is DFQATT and CDR2 SNEGSKA (reference sequence). The CDR3 sequence is CSAGWDSSFDQPQHF. The CDR3 DNA reads as TGCAGTGCTGGCTGGGACAGTAGTTTCGATCAGCCCCAGCATTTT.

This clonotype was counted a few times. The chain joins TRBV27 to TRBJ2-7; 9 bases agree with TRBD1. The V gene's germline CDR1 is MNHEY and CDR2 SMNVEV (reference sequence). This CDR3 comprises 15 residues. V lost 5 bases and J lost 6; bases outside the gene matches: 11. The CDR3: CASSPRTGVNPEQYV. The DNA of the CDR3 is TGTGCCAGCAGTCCCCGGACAGGGGTGAATCCCGAGCAGTACGTC.

This clonotype was observed many times. V is TRBV27 and J is TRBJ2-7; 8 bases are shared with TRBD1. This CDR3 has 15 residues. Unmatched junction bases numbered 10, after V lost 6 bases and J lost 3 bases. Germline CDR1 MNHEY, CDR2 SMNVEV (reference sequence). The CDR3 protein is CASRRTGILLYEQYF. The CDR3 region has the DNA TGTGCCAGCAGACGGACAGGGATTCTGCTCTACGAGCAGTACTTC.

There are many counts of this clonotype. This chain links TRBV30 with TRBJ2-3, with a possible D match to TRBD1 (6 bases). Germline CDR1 is GTSNPN and CDR2 is SVGIG (reference sequence). This CDR3 contains 14 residues. Trimming cost V 2 bases and J 2 bases, with 11 bases left between them. The CDR3 DNA sequence: TGTGCCTGGAGTAAGGGACACTCCACAGATACGCAGTATTTT. Protein product: CAWSKGHSTDTQYF. Based on the CDR3 plus reference TRBV30 and TRBJ2-3, the full variable domain is SQTIHQWPATLVQPVGSPLSLECTVEGTSNPNLYWYRQAAGRGLQLLFYSVGIGQISSEVPQNLSASRPQDRQFILSSKKLLLSDSGFYLCAWSKGHSTDTQYFGPGTRLTVL.

This clonotype was seen at least ten times. J is TRBJ1-2 and V is TRBV20-1, with D perhaps matching TRBD1 (5 bases). Germline V gene sequence: CDR1 DFQATT, CDR2 SNEGSKA (reference sequence). The V gene lost 2 bases and the J gene lost 6 bases, with 16 bases spanning the gap. This CDR3 contains 14 residues. The CDR3 protein is CSARKGLWTNGYTF. CDR3 in DNA: TGCAGTGCTAGAAAGGGCTTATGGACAAATGGCTACACCTTC.

At least ten counts were recorded for this clonotype. This chain links TRBV4-1 with TRBJ2-7; D is perhaps TRBD1 (6 bases). V was trimmed by 4 bases and J by 2 bases, leaving 12 bases between them. CDR3 length: 14 residues. Germline V gene data show CDR1 as MGHRA and CDR2 as YSYEKL. CDR3: CASSLSGDTYEQYF. The CDR3 coding sequence is TGCGCCAGCAGCCTTTCAGGGGACACCTACGAGCAGTACTTC.

The chain has TRBV5-1 and TRBJ1-1, with D uncertain. The germline gives CDR1 SGHRS, CDR2 YFSETQ. The CDR3 contains 17 residues. V shed 10 bases and J shed 0 bases, with 25 bases lying between them. CDR3 sequence: CAGYPGNSTTMNTEAFF. The CDR3, as DNA: TGCGCCGGCTACCCGGGAAACTCGACGACCATGAACACTGAAGCTTTCTTT.

The chain uses TRBV4-3 and TRBJ1-4; D is unclear. Trimming took 1 base from V and 8 from J, leaving 17 bases between them. The CDR3 is 16 residues long. Germline-derived CDR1 and CDR2 are LGHNA and YSLEER. As DNA, the CDR3 is TGCGCCAGCAGCCAAGGCCTGACGGCTTTGAGCGAAAAACTGTTTTTT. Protein: CASSQGLTALSEKLFF.

This clonotype was recorded a few times. This sequence joins TRBV7-2 and TRBJ2-5; a possible D gene is TRBD1 (6 bases). The V end lost 5 bases, the J end lost 7 bases, and 20 bases lay between the germline ends. Germline V gives CDR1 SGHTA, CDR2 FQGNSA. This CDR3 has 15 residues. The CDR3 coding sequence is TGTGCCAGCAGCGGACGGGACACACATCCCCCGACCCAGTACTTC. Protein: CASSGRDTHPPTQYF. Variable domain in full (rest from reference TRBV7-2 and TRBJ2-5): GAGVSQSPSNKVTEKGKDVELRCDPISGHTALYWYRQSLGQGLEFLIYFQGNSAPDKSGLPSDRFSAERTGGSVSTLTIQRTQQEDSAVYLCASSGRDTHPPTQYFGPGTRLLVL.

This clonotype appeared many times. The rearrangement uses TRBV12-3 or TRBV12-4 and TRBJ2-5, with D perhaps matching TRBD1 or TRBD2 (5 bases each). Trimming cost V 6 bases and J 4 bases, with 15 bases left between them. There are 14 residues in the CDR3. The CDR3 DNA reads TGTGCCAGCAGCCGCCGGGGCCAGAGAGAGACCCAGTACTTC. Encoded protein: CASSRRGQRETQYF.

This clonotype occurred a few times. V gene TRBV7-2 combines with J gene TRBJ1-1; no clear D gene. Germline loops: CDR1 SGHTA, CDR2 FQGNSA. The ends were cut back, 5 bases at V and 11 bases at J, with 21 bases in the middle. The CDR3 has 14 amino acids. The CDR3 sequence is CASSPQLNTAAAFF. The CDR3 nucleotides are TGTGCCAGCAGCCCGCAGCTCAATACAGCGGCGGCTTTCTTT. The full variable domain, with the rest looked up from reference TRBV7-2 and TRBJ1-1, is GAGVSQSPSNKVTEKGKDVELRCDPISGHTALYWYRQSLGQGLEFLIYFQGNSAPDKSGLPSDRFSAERTGGSVSTLTIQRTQQEDSAVYLCASSPQLNTAAAFFGQGTRLTVV.

The V call is TRBV20-1, the J call TRBJ1-4, with TRBD1 identical over 7 bases. V was pared by 0 bases and J by 8 bases, with 9 bases of the junction left unmatched. The germline V gene has CDR1 DFQATT and CDR2 SNEGSKA (reference sequence). The CDR3 length is 15 residues. CDR3 residues: CSARDVGTAGEKLFF. CDR3 bases: TGCAGTGCTAGAGATGTAGGGACAGCCGGGGAAAAACTGTTTTTT.

This clonotype was counted many times. The chain has TRBV6-2 or TRBV6-3 and TRBJ1-3, with D uncertain. CDR1 MNHEY and CDR2 SVGEGT come from the germline V gene. Between the trimmed V and J ends, which lost 8 bases and 0 bases, there was a span of 11 bases. CDR3 length: 14 amino acids. CDR3 region: CASHSGVSGNTIYF. CDR3 in DNA: TGTGCCAGCCATTCTGGTGTCTCTGGAAACACCATATATTTT.

This clonotype was seen many times. V and J are TRBV5-1 and TRBJ2-2; D is possibly TRBD1 or TRBD2 (5 bases each). The CDR3 consists of 13 residues. Germline CDR1 and CDR2: SGHRS and YFSETQ. Trimming removed 4 bases at V and 6 bases at J, with 10 bases between. The DNA of the CDR3 is TGCGCCAGCAGCAGCCAGGGAGCCGGGGAGCTGTTTTTT. Translating gives CASSSQGAGELFF.

This clonotype has ten or more counts. V is TRBV5-6 and J is TRBJ2-5, with 7 bases identical to TRBD1. Germline CDR1 SGHDT, CDR2 YYEEEE. The CDR3 sequence is 14 residues long. V was pared by 4 bases and J by 5 bases, with 8 bases of the junction left unmatched. This CDR3 reads CASSTTGLGETQYF. CDR3 DNA sequence: TGTGCCAGCAGCACGACAGGGCTGGGGGAGACCCAGTACTTC.

This clonotype appeared many times. The V gene is TRBV12-3 or TRBV12-4, the J gene TRBJ1-1, with a tentative D call TRBD1 (6 bases). The CDR3 runs 13 residues. The V end was cut by 2 bases, the J end by 4 bases, with 8 bases between. CDR3 DNA: TGTGCCAGCAGTTTAACAGGGACCACTGAAGCTTTCTTT. Residues: CASSLTGTTEAFF.

This chain uses TRBV20-1 with TRBJ2-4; D is ambiguous. The germline CDR1 and CDR2 sequences are DFQATT and SNEGSKA (reference sequence). This CDR3 contains 13 residues. Deletions cut 0 bases from V and 2 bases from J, with 5 bases between. The CDR3 coding sequence is TGCAGTGCTAGAGATCCTACCAAAAACATTCAGTACTTC. Translation: CSARDPTKNIQYF.

At least ten counts were recorded for this clonotype. The chain uses TRBV4-3 and TRBJ2-7, with unresolved D. The V end was cut by 0 bases, the J end by 4 bases, with 7 bases between. The CDR3 loop spans 13 amino acids. The germline V gene encodes CDR1 LGHNA and CDR2 YSLEER. CDR3: CASSQDRVYEQYF. The DNA of the CDR3 is TGCGCCAGCAGCCAAGATCGCGTATACGAGCAGTACTTC.

This clonotype has only a few counts. The chain links TRBV5-1 to TRBJ2-7, with 10 bases matching TRBD1. CDR3 length: 14 residues. The ends lost 2 bases at V and 7 bases at J; junction bases unmatched: 6. CDR1 and CDR2 from the germline V gene are SGHRS and YFSETQ. The DNA for the CDR3 is TGCGCCAGCAGCTTACGACAGGGGGCCCCGGAGCAGTACTTC. Translating it yields CASSLRQGAPEQYF.

This clonotype came up many times. The CDR3 bases are TGCAGTGCTAGCCGGGATTTATCTACTGAAGCTTTCTTT. This sequence encodes CSASRDLSTEAFF. This chain joins TRBV20-1 and TRBJ1-1; D is unresolved. CDR1 and CDR2 from the germline V gene are DFQATT and SNEGSKA (reference sequence). This CDR3 spans 13 amino acids. Trimming took 3 bases from V and 5 from J, leaving 13 bases between them.

This clonotype was counted ten times or more. The chain carries TRBV11-2 and TRBJ1-6, with a possible D match to TRBD1 (5 bases). V lost 5 bases, J lost 7 bases, and 12 bases lay in between. This CDR3 is 14 amino acids long. The germline gives CDR1 SGHAT, CDR2 FQNNGV. CDR3 sequence (DNA): TGTGCCAGCAGCCCCGCCAGGGTAAATTCACCCCTCCACTTT. Its protein product is CASSPARVNSPLHF.

In this sample, this clonotype turned up many times. This sequence joins TRBV6-6 and TRBJ2-7; TRBD2 matches 7 bases. The V gene's germline CDR1 is MNHNY and CDR2 SVGAGI (reference sequence). The CDR3 has 14 residues. The V gene end was trimmed by 6 bases and the J gene end by 1 base; junction bases not matched to a gene: 6. The CDR3 is CASRPLANSYEQYF. In nucleotides, the CDR3 is TGTGCCAGCAGGCCACTAGCGAATTCCTACGAGCAGTACTTC.

This clonotype occurred a few times. This chain joins TRBV5-1 and TRBJ2-5; 7 bases agree with TRBD1. The germline V gene has CDR1 SGHRS and CDR2 YFSETQ. J gave up 4 bases and V 9 bases, and 9 bases lay outside the gene matches. The CDR3 has 13 residues. CDR3 sequence reads: CATRQGPRETQYF. The CDR3 nucleotides are TGCGCCACCCGACAGGGTCCACGAGAGACCCAGTACTTC.

There are a few counts of this clonotype. This chain joins TRBV7-2 and TRBJ2-5, with D uncertain. The germline V gene has CDR1 SGHTA and CDR2 FQGNSA. The CDR3 consists of 14 residues. The V end was cut by 5 bases, the J end by 4 bases, with 14 bases between. DNA of the CDR3: TGTGCCAGCAGCACTTGGACGCCGCCAGAGACCCAGTACTTC. Translation gives CASSTWTPPETQYF. Full variable domain (rest looked up from reference TRBV7-2 and TRBJ2-5): GAGVSQSPSNKVTEKGKDVELRCDPISGHTALYWYRQSLGQGLEFLIYFQGNSAPDKSGLPSDRFSAERTGGSVSTLTIQRTQQEDSAVYLCASSTWTPPETQYFGPGTRLLVL.

This clonotype has at least ten counts. This chain connects TRBV5-6 to TRBJ1-1; D not certain. Germline V gene data show CDR1 as SGHDT and CDR2 as YYEEEE. The CDR3 has 13 amino acids. With 0 bases removed from V and 8 bases from J, the gap between germline ends came to 11 bases. The CDR3 protein is CASSLAFTEEAFF. The CDR3 DNA reads as TGTGCCAGCAGCTTGGCCTTTACAGAGGAAGCTTTCTTT. Looking up the rest from reference TRBV5-6 and TRBJ1-1 gives the full variable domain: DAGVTQSPTHLIKTRGQQVTLRCSPKSGHDTVSWYQQALGQGPQFIFQYYEEEERQRGNFPDRFSGHQFPNYSSELNVNALLLGDSALYLCASSLAFTEEAFFGQGTRLTVV.

This clonotype showed up many times. The rearrangement links TRBV7-2 to TRBJ2-5; D tentatively reads TRBD1 or TRBD2 (5 bases each). V lost 6 bases and J lost 1, with 15 bases in between. CDR1 SGHTA and CDR2 FQGNSA come from the germline V gene. The CDR3 has 15 residues. CDR3 amino acids: CASRTTGGFQETQYF. Here the CDR3 DNA reads TGTGCCAGCAGGACCACAGGAGGCTTCCAAGAGACCCAGTACTTC.